Presented here are 25 T cell receptor beta chains from one specimen sequenced in a study of T cells in Graves' hyperthyroidism and ophthalmopathy. From RNA transcripts, TCR beta CDR3 regions were amplified. Researchers ran a first-round RT-PCR on the TCR CDR3 using the HTBI primer set. TCRdb redid the calling of the multiplex PCR reads with MiXCR, one entry per CDR3 protein. The table has some 650,000 distinct CDR3 sequences, roughly a sixth seen once. Sequenced input: blood. These receptor sequences come from a middle-aged woman with Graves' ophthalmopathy.

V gene TRBV28 combines with J gene TRBJ2-6; 9 nucleotides line up with TRBD1. Losses at the gene ends were 5 bases for V and 4 bases for J; bases not matched to a gene: 6. The CDR3 is made up of 16 amino acids. Germline lookup yields CDR1 MDHEN and CDR2 SYDVKM. CDR3 DNA: TGTGCCAGCAGTCCCGGGACAGGGAGAGGGGCCAACGTCCTGACTTTC. As protein: CASSPGTGRGANVLTF.

In this sample, this clonotype turned up a few times. The J gene is TRBJ2-5, the V gene TRBV7-6; D might be TRBD2 (5 bases). V was pared by 10 bases and J by 9 bases, with 12 bases between. The germline V gene encodes CDR1 SGHVS and CDR2 FNYEAQ. CDR3 length: 10 residues. CDR3 amino acids: CANPWGAQYF. DNA of the CDR3: TGTGCCAACCCCTGGGGAGCCCAGTACTTC.

This clonotype came up many times. V and J are TRBV3-1 and TRBJ2-1, with 13 positions matching TRBD2. The length of the CDR3 is 16 residues. V shed 7 bases and J 9 bases; nucleotides not matched to a gene: 12. Germline CDR1 reads LGHDT; CDR2 reads YNNKEL (reference sequence). CDR3 sequence (DNA): TGTGCCAGCACTCCAGGGACTAGCGGGATCTGGGGTGAGCAGTTCTTC. Protein sequence: CASTPGTSGIWGEQFF.

This clonotype was seen at least ten times. The CDR3: CASSRLNEQFF. CDR3 in DNA: TGTGCCAGCAGCCGTCTAAATGAGCAGTTCTTC. V and J are TRBV3-1 and TRBJ2-1; the D is unclear. The CDR3 is 11 amino acids. The V gene lost 4 bases and the J gene lost 7 bases, with 5 bases spanning the gap. The germline V gene encodes CDR1 LGHDT and CDR2 YNNKEL (reference sequence).

Many counts were recorded for this clonotype. The gene calls are TRBV3-1 and TRBJ1-1; TRBD1 might be the D (5 bases). The CDR3 has 13 residues. Trimming took off 1 base at V and 4 bases at J, with 7 bases between the two ends. Germline assignment: CDR1 LGHDT and CDR2 YNNKEL (reference sequence). The CDR3 protein is CASSQVGGTEAFF. The DNA for the CDR3 is TGTGCCAGCAGCCAAGTGGGGGGCACTGAAGCTTTCTTT.

This clonotype was picked up many times. This sequence joins TRBV30 and TRBJ1-6; D gene unclear. The germline V and J ends were trimmed by 1 base and 7 bases, with 11 bases remaining between them. The CDR3 has 14 residues. Germline V gene sequence: CDR1 GTSNPN, CDR2 SVGIG (reference sequence). The CDR3 loop reads CAWSATSGNSPLHF. In DNA, the CDR3 is TGTGCCTGGAGTGCTACTTCTGGGAATTCACCCCTCCACTTT.

This clonotype was seen ten or more times. The chain couples TRBV3-1 to TRBJ2-7; D gene ambiguous. Trimming shortened V by 1 base and J by 0 bases, and 10 bases separated the two germline ends. In germline, CDR1 is LGHDT, CDR2 YNNKEL (reference sequence). The CDR3 loop spans 15 amino acids. As DNA, the CDR3 is TGTGCCAGCAGCCAAGTTGGACGTAACTCCTACGAGCAGTACTTC. Residues: CASSQVGRNSYEQYF.

This clonotype was observed at least ten times. The chain links TRBV2 to TRBJ1-2; TRBD1 matches 8 bases. The V gene's germline CDR1 is SNHLY and CDR2 FYNNEI. The CDR3 has 13 amino acids. J was trimmed by 6 bases and V by 3 bases; bases with no gene match: 3. Written as DNA, the CDR3 is TGTGCCAGCAGTGAGTGGACAGGGAATGGCTACACCTTC. This translates into CASSEWTGNGYTF.

This clonotype has a count of ten or more. The rearrangement uses TRBV19 and TRBJ1-5; 9 nucleotides match TRBD1. Per germline, CDR1 LNHDA and CDR2 SQIVND (reference sequence). This CDR3 has 16 amino acids. Trimming took 5 bases from V and 3 from J; bases not matched to a gene: 8. The CDR3: CASSDIGTGYNQPQHF. The CDR3 nucleotides are TGTGCCAGTAGTGACATCGGGACAGGGTACAATCAGCCCCAGCATTTT.

This clonotype was observed many times. The rearrangement joins TRBV2 to TRBJ2-3; TRBD2 agrees at 8 bases. Germline CDR1 SNHLY, CDR2 FYNNEI. The CDR3 runs to 15 residues. Trimming at V came to 9 bases and at J to 2 bases, leaving 10 bases not matched to a gene. The CDR3 reads CASRGGLVNTDTQYF. In DNA form, the CDR3 reads TGTGCCAGTCGGGGGGGCCTCGTTAACACAGATACGCAGTATTTT.

The V gene is TRBV30, the J gene TRBJ2-3; D is uncertain. Trimming cost V 5 bases and J 6 bases, with 12 bases left between them. The germline V gene encodes CDR1 GTSNPN and CDR2 SVGIG (reference sequence). The CDR3 runs to 12 residues. This CDR3 reads CAWAINRDTQYF. The CDR3, as DNA: TGTGCCTGGGCGATTAACCGGGATACGCAGTATTTT.

This clonotype was observed a handful of times. The chain is built from TRBV20-1 and TRBJ2-2; tentative D call: TRBD1 (6 bases). The CDR3 runs to 15 residues. Germline V lookup: CDR1 DFQATT, CDR2 SNEGSKA (reference sequence). CDR3 sequence: CSTSGQNTVTGELFF. For the CDR3, the DNA is TGCAGCACCTCGGGACAAAATACGGTCACCGGGGAGCTGTTTTTT.

There are many counts of this clonotype. The chain employs TRBV11-2 and TRBJ2-7; TRBD1 matches 10 bases. V gave up 1 base and J gave up 7 bases; unmatched junction bases: 7. The CDR3 totals 15 residues. In germline, CDR1 is SGHAT, CDR2 FQNNGV. CDR3 residues: CASSLAGQGQWEQYF. CDR3 in DNA: TGTGCCAGCAGCTTAGCGGGACAGGGGCAATGGGAGCAGTACTTC.

The chain carries TRBV24-1 and TRBJ2-1; D uncertain. Trimming pared 9 bases from V and 8 bases from J, leaving 10 bases between. In germline, CDR1 is KGHDR, CDR2 SFDVKD. CDR3 size: 11 residues. The CDR3 sequence: CATSSVDEQFF. The CDR3 coding sequence is TGTGCCACCTCCTCGGTGGATGAGCAGTTCTTC.

This clonotype has just a few counts. J is TRBJ1-1 and V is TRBV30; no reliable D call. V was clipped by 0 bases and J by 7 bases, with 6 bases between them. The CDR3 is made up of 11 amino acids. Germline loops: CDR1 GTSNPN, CDR2 SVGIG (reference sequence). CDR3 sequence: CAWSVRNEAFF. The DNA of the CDR3 is TGTGCCTGGAGTGTGAGAAATGAAGCTTTCTTT. The complete variable domain, with remaining parts taken from reference TRBV30 and TRBJ1-1, reads SQTIHQWPATLVQPVGSPLSLECTVEGTSNPNLYWYRQAAGRGLQLLFYSVGIGQISSEVPQNLSASRPQDRQFILSSKKLLLSDSGFYLCAWSVRNEAFFGQGTRLTVV.

There are many counts of this clonotype. This chain links TRBV29-1 with TRBJ2-7; 9 bases line up with TRBD2. V shed 4 bases and J 3 bases; nucleotides not matched to a gene: 10. CDR3 size: 15 residues. CDR1 and CDR2 from the germline V gene are SQVTM and ANQGSEA. DNA of the CDR3: TGCAGCGTTGCCACGACTAGCGGTGGTTACTACGAGCAGTACTTC. Translation gives CSVATTSGGYYEQYF.

Remarks on this clonotype: Compared with germline, one end of the junction differs, possibly owing to a read error. CDR3 protein: CASSEDRIDGYTF. CDR3 in DNA: TGTGCCAGCAGCGAAGACAGGATTGATGGCTACACCTTC. This chain links TRBV2 with TRBJ1-2; a weak D match, TRBD1 (6 bases). The CDR3 has 13 residues. Germline V CDR1 and CDR2: SNHLY, FYNNEI.

V gene TRBV2 combines with J gene TRBJ2-3; 13 bases fit TRBD2. The CDR3 has 19 amino acids. Germline CDR1 is SNHLY and CDR2 is FYNNEI. Trimming cost V 7 bases and J 2 bases; bases outside gene matches: 15. In nucleotides, the CDR3 is TGTGCCAGCACCGACCCCGAACTAGCGGGAGGGCCGAACACAGATACGCAGTATTTT. This encodes CASTDPELAGGPNTDTQYF.

The sample holds many counts of this clonotype. CDR3 region: CASSDRGATNEKLFF. The CDR3 nucleotides read TGTGCCAGCAGTGATCGAGGAGCAACTAATGAAAAACTGTTTTTT. This chain connects TRBV28 to TRBJ1-4; D call uncertain. Germline-derived CDR1 and CDR2 are MDHEN and SYDVKM. The V gene lost 5 bases and the J gene lost 0 bases, with 10 bases spanning the gap. The CDR3 totals 15 residues.

The chain uses TRBV7-9 and TRBJ2-2; 13 positions match TRBD2. CDR3 length: 15 amino acids. V lost 7 bases to trimming and J lost 5 bases; unmatched junction nucleotides: 4. Germline V lookup: CDR1 SEHNR, CDR2 FQNEAQ (reference sequence). The CDR3 sequence is CASNGLAGVTGELFF. The CDR3 nucleotides read TGTGCCAGCAACGGACTAGCGGGGGTAACCGGGGAGCTGTTTTTT.

In this sample, this clonotype turned up many times. The V gene is TRBV7-9, the J gene TRBJ1-1; the D gene is possibly TRBD1 (6 bases). There are 14 residues in the CDR3. Deletions cut 5 bases from V and 0 bases from J, with 10 bases between. From germline, CDR1 is SEHNR and CDR2 FQNEAQ (reference sequence). The CDR3 coding sequence is TGTGCCAGCAGCCTACAGGGCTTGAACACTGAAGCTTTCTTT. This translates into CASSLQGLNTEAFF. Full variable domain (remainder filled in from reference TRBV7-9 and TRBJ1-1): DTGVSQNPRHKITKRGQNVTFRCDPISEHNRLYWYRQTLGQGPEFLTYFQNEAQLEKSRLLSDRFSAERPKGSFSTLEIQRTEQGDSAMYLCASSLQGLNTEAFFGQGTRLTVV.

This rearrangement joins TRBV5-8 to TRBJ1-2; D might be TRBD1 (5 bases). V dropped 4 bases and J dropped 5 bases, with 15 bases sitting between them. CDR3 length equals 14 residues. Germline values: CDR1 SGHTS, CDR2 YDEGEE. CDR3 DNA sequence: TGTGCCAGCAGCACCGGACACCGGATGTATGGCTACACCTTC. Translating it yields CASSTGHRMYGYTF.

Ten or more counts support this clonotype. This rearrangement joins TRBV5-5 to TRBJ2-3, with D possibly being TRBD1 (5 bases). Trimming removed 0 bases from V and 2 bases from J, with 13 bases in between. This CDR3 has 16 amino acids. Germline-derived CDR1 and CDR2 are SGHKS and YYEKEE (reference sequence). CDR3 coding DNA: TGTGCCAGCAGCTTGGGGACAACGCCTAACACAGATACGCAGTATTTT. Its protein product is CASSLGTTPNTDTQYF.

This clonotype was found many times. The chain carries TRBV5-5 and TRBJ2-7; perhaps TRBD2 as D (6 bases). The CDR3 has 13 amino acids. Per germline, CDR1 SGHKS and CDR2 YYEKEE (reference sequence). V lost 4 bases to trimming and J lost 3 bases, with 11 bases between them. As DNA, the CDR3 is TGTGCCAGCAGCGCGGGACGGCTCTACGAGCAGTACTTC. This gives the protein CASSAGRLYEQYF.

The chain links TRBV5-5 to TRBJ2-2, with 8 bases identical to TRBD2. The CDR3 consists of 15 residues. J lost 8 bases, V lost 2 bases, and 8 bases had no gene match. Germline CDR1 reads SGHKS; CDR2 reads YYEKEE (reference sequence). The CDR3 coding sequence is TGTGCCAGCAGCTTTGCAGCGGGGGTAGTAGGGGAGCTGTTTTTT. Translation gives CASSFAAGVVGELFF.